Each of the 22 T cell receptor beta chains below was sequenced from the same sample in a study of identical twins. TCRdb passed the 5' RACE reads through MiXCR, listing each CDR3 protein once. The table has 200,000 to 300,000 distinct CDR3 sequences, roughly 7% seen once; the top ten hold approximately 3.6%. This sample was also put to use in a study of yellow fever vaccine responses in identical twins.

The sample consisted of memory (CD45RO+) T cells sorted from blood. The source is a woman aged 18-29 years in good health.

This clonotype was detected many times. The V and J genes are TRBV20-1 and TRBJ1-6; D is unclear. Deletions cut 3 bases from V and 5 bases from J, with 8 bases between. The CDR3 covers 13 residues. Germline V gene data show CDR1 as DFQATT and CDR2 as SNEGSKA (reference sequence). CDR3 amino acids: CSASPGDNSPLHF. The CDR3 DNA reads as TGCAGTGCTAGTCCCGGGGATAATTCACCCCTCCACTTT.

Many counts were recorded for this clonotype. The gene calls are TRBV20-1 and TRBJ2-2, with D possibly being TRBD2 (6 bases). The length of the CDR3 is 14 residues. Germline CDR1 and CDR2: DFQATT and SNEGSKA (reference sequence). Deletions cut 4 bases from V and 6 bases from J, with 15 bases between. The chain's CDR3 is CSAKRDSFPGELFF. The CDR3 DNA follows: TGCAGTGCTAAACGGGACTCCTTCCCCGGGGAGCTGTTTTTT.

The sample holds many counts of this clonotype. J is TRBJ2-2 and V is TRBV6-1; 7 positions match TRBD1. The length of the CDR3 is 15 residues. Trimming removed 7 bases from V and 2 bases from J; junction bases left unmatched: 7. Germline-derived CDR1 and CDR2 are MNHNS and SASEGT. As DNA, the CDR3 is TGTGCCAGCACAAAAGGACAGGCTAACACCGGGGAGCTGTTTTTT. Protein sequence: CASTKGQANTGELFF.

This clonotype was seen at least ten times. This chain uses TRBV4-2 with TRBJ2-2, with 10 nucleotides matching TRBD2. This CDR3 region has 17 residues. Germline values: CDR1 LGHNA, CDR2 YNFKEQ. The V segment lost 3 bases and the J segment 4 bases; nucleotides outside the gene matches: 8. The CDR3 DNA reads TGTGCCAGCAGCCAGGTAGCGGGGGGACAATCCACCGGGGAGCTGTTTTTT. It codes for CASSQVAGGQSTGELFF.

This clonotype was picked up many times. This chain connects TRBV4-2 to TRBJ1-2; no definite D call. This CDR3 comprises 15 residues. Trimming pared 0 bases from V and 5 bases from J, leaving 13 bases between. Per germline, CDR1 LGHNA and CDR2 YNFKEQ. The CDR3 here is CASSQDRTGGYGYTF. The CDR3 DNA is TGTGCCAGCAGCCAAGATCGGACGGGAGGTTATGGCTACACCTTC.

The chain carries TRBV7-9 and TRBJ2-2, with a possible D match to TRBD1 (6 bases). Trimming took 5 bases from V and 1 from J, leaving 8 bases between them. The CDR3 consists of 14 residues. Germline CDR1 SEHNR, CDR2 FQNEAQ (reference sequence). In nucleotides, the CDR3 is TGTGCCAGCAGCACACAGGGGAACACCGGGGAGCTGTTTTTT. Translated, it gives CASSTQGNTGELFF.

Only a few counts were recorded for this clonotype. The chain joins TRBV5-1 to TRBJ1-2; D uncertain. The V gene's germline CDR1 is SGHRS and CDR2 YFSETQ. V lost 0 bases and J lost 7, with 10 bases in between. The CDR3 is 13 residues long. CDR3 residues: CASSLDRESGYTF. The CDR3 nucleotides read TGCGCCAGCAGCTTGGATCGGGAGAGTGGCTACACCTTC.

This clonotype turned up a few times. The chain recombines TRBV10-2 with TRBJ1-2; D is undetermined. V lost 1 base to trimming and J lost 0 bases, with 6 bases between them. This CDR3 is 14 amino acids long. Germline CDR1 is WSHSY and CDR2 is SAAADI. CDR3 sequence: CASSELETNYGYTF. Written as DNA, the CDR3 is TGCGCCAGCAGTGAGTTGGAGACTAACTATGGCTACACCTTC.

The chain combines TRBV2 with TRBJ2-2; D is unclear. The CDR3 contains 13 residues. Trimming left V 6 bases short and J 2 bases short, with 7 bases between. Germline V gene lookup returns CDR1 SNHLY and CDR2 FYNNEI. The chain's CDR3 is CASRPSNTGELFF. CDR3 nucleotides: TGTGCCAGCAGGCCAAGTAACACCGGGGAGCTGTTTTTT.

This clonotype appeared once. The rearrangement links TRBV2 to TRBJ2-3, with TRBD2 matching over 10 bases. Germline V gives CDR1 SNHLY, CDR2 FYNNEI. V shed 11 bases, J shed 4 bases, and the junction held 12 bases outside the gene matches. The CDR3 has 15 residues. This CDR3 reads CAGTTGTSVPDTQYF. CDR3 sequence (DNA): TGTGCCGGAACAACCGGGACTAGCGTCCCAGATACGCAGTATTTT.

CDR3 in DNA: TGTGCCAGCAGCTTCCGACAGGGGAGTGATGAGCAGTTCTTC. It specifies CASSFRQGSDEQFF. The chain joins TRBV4-2 to TRBJ2-1, with TRBD1 identical over 8 bases. This CDR3 is 14 amino acids long. Germline CDR1 LGHNA, CDR2 YNFKEQ. Trimming took 5 bases from V and 8 from J; bases not matched to a gene: 8.

This clonotype was observed at least ten times. This chain connects TRBV5-1 to TRBJ2-3, with TRBD2 as a possible D gene (6 bases). Per germline, CDR1 SGHRS and CDR2 YFSETQ. The CDR3 consists of 15 residues. The ends were cut back, 3 bases at V and 0 bases at J, with 11 bases in the middle. This chain's CDR3 is CASSSGDFSTDTQYF. The CDR3 coding sequence is TGCGCCAGCAGCTCTGGGGACTTCAGCACAGATACGCAGTATTTT.

This clonotype occurred a few times. The J gene is TRBJ1-1, the V gene TRBV3-1; no reliable D call. Germline loops: CDR1 LGHDT, CDR2 YNNKEL (reference sequence). This CDR3 comprises 12 residues. V lost 1 base, J lost 4 bases, and 4 bases lay in between. The CDR3 sequence: CASSQVSTEAFF. Here the CDR3 DNA reads TGTGCCAGCAGCCAAGTTTCCACTGAAGCTTTCTTT.

This clonotype was detected ten times or more. The chain couples TRBV10-2 to TRBJ1-1; no definite D call. The length of the CDR3 is 12 residues. V lost 3 bases to trimming and J lost 5 bases, with 7 bases between them. Germline CDR1 is WSHSY and CDR2 is SAAADI. The CDR3 DNA follows: TGCGCCAGCAGTGAACAGATAACTGAAGCTTTCTTT. Its protein is CASSEQITEAFF.

The sample holds many counts of this clonotype. Here the CDR3 DNA reads TGCGCCAGCAGCCCAGGGGGAGTTAACTATGGCTACACCTTC. Protein product: CASSPGGVNYGYTF. The rearrangement uses TRBV4-1 and TRBJ1-2; TRBD1 matches 7 bases. After removal of 4 bases from V and 1 base from J, the junction contained 3 bases not matched to a gene. CDR3 length equals 14 residues. Germline V lookup: CDR1 MGHRA, CDR2 YSYEKL.

The chain is built from TRBV5-5 and TRBJ2-3; weak D call: TRBD1 (5 bases). The CDR3 loop spans 14 amino acids. V lost 0 bases and J 6 bases, leaving 11 bases between the germline ends. Germline V CDR1 and CDR2: SGHKS, YYEKEE (reference sequence). The CDR3 sequence is CASSLGTGPDTQYF. In nucleotides, the CDR3 is TGTGCCAGCAGCTTGGGTACAGGTCCGGATACGCAGTATTTT.

The chain links TRBV5-1 to TRBJ2-1; D unclear. V was clipped by 1 base and J by 8 bases, with 13 bases between them. CDR3 length: 14 residues. Looked up from germline, CDR1 is SGHRS and CDR2 is YFSETQ. Written as DNA, the CDR3 is TGCGCCAGCAGCTTGCGCCAGACAAGGGATGAGCAGTTCTTC. Encoded protein: CASSLRQTRDEQFF.

In this sample, this clonotype turned up a few times. The rearrangement links TRBV28 to TRBJ1-6; no definite D call. The germline V gene encodes CDR1 MDHEN and CDR2 SYDVKM. The CDR3 is made up of 16 amino acids. Trimming removed 8 bases from V and 6 bases from J, with 20 bases in between. The CDR3 bases are TGTGCCAGCGGCTCAGTTACCGGAGGGATTAATTCACCCCTCCACTTT. It is translated as CASGSVTGGINSPLHF. Using reference TRBV28 and TRBJ1-6 for the parts outside the CDR3, the full variable domain is DVKVTQSSRYLVKRTGEKVFLECVQDMDHENMFWYRQDPGLGLRLIYFSYDVKMKEKGDIPEGYSVSREKKERFSLILESASTNQTSMYLCASGSVTGGINSPLHFGNGTRLTVT.

In its sample, this clonotype was seen a few times. The chain links TRBV7-8 to TRBJ2-1; D perhaps matches TRBD2 (6 bases). Trimming took off 3 bases at V and 3 bases at J, with 15 bases between the two ends. Germline V gives CDR1 SGHVS, CDR2 FQNEAQ. The CDR3 totals 16 residues. The CDR3: CASSFLSWGDYNEQFF. The CDR3 DNA sequence: TGTGCCAGCAGCTTTCTCTCTTGGGGGGACTACAATGAGCAGTTCTTC.

The CDR3 protein is CASSLRDRVYTDTQYF. DNA of the CDR3: TGTGCCAGCAGTTTACGGGACAGGGTGTACACAGATACGCAGTATTTT. The V call is TRBV28, the J call TRBJ2-3; 9 nucleotides line up with TRBD1. The CDR3 runs to 16 residues. Germline assignment: CDR1 MDHEN and CDR2 SYDVKM. J gave up 2 bases and V 2 bases, and 5 bases lay outside the gene matches.

The sample holds many counts of this clonotype. The chain joins TRBV6-5 to TRBJ2-7; 10 positions agree with TRBD2. The germline V gene encodes CDR1 MNHEY and CDR2 SVGAGI. The trim removed 0 bases at V and 5 bases at J, leaving 7 bases unmatched. CDR3 length: 16 amino acids. This chain's CDR3 is CASSYSHPGLANEQYF. For the CDR3, the DNA is TGTGCCAGCAGTTACTCCCATCCGGGACTAGCGAACGAGCAGTACTTC.

The chain has TRBV11-3 and TRBJ2-3; 10 nucleotides agree with TRBD2. Germline CDR1 and CDR2: SGHNT and YENEEA. This CDR3 comprises 17 residues. V was clipped by 4 bases and J by 2 bases; unmatched bases: 9. The CDR3 DNA follows: TGTGCCAGCAGCTCCGAAAGGACTAGCGGCTACACAGATACGCAGTATTTT. It codes for CASSSERTSGYTDTQYF.